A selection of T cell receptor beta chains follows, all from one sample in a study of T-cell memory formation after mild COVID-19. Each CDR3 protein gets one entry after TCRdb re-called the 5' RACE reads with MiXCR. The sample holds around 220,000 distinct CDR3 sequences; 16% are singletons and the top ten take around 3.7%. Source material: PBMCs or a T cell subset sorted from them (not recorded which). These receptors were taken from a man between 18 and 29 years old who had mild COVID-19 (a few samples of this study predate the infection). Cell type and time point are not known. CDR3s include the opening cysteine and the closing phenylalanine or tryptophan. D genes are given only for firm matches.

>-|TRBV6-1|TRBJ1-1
CASLLSALLRGTEAFF
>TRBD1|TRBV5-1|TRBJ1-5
CASSSGTGNSNQPQHF
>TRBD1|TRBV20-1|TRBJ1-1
CSAREGGTGTEAFF
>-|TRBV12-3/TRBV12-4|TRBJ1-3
CASSPLSGNTIYF
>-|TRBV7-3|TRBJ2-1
CASSLGGASYNEQFF
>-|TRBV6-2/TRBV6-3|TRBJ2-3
CASELRWKAGDTQYF
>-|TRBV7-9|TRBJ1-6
CASSFRPLLGDNSPLHF
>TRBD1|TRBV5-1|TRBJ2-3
CASSSGTGGSDTQYF
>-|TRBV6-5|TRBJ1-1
CASSPPGVKFTEAFF
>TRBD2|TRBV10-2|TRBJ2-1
CASSVPLAGAYNEQFF
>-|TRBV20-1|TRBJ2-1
CSALGIEEQFF
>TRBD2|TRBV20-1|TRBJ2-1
CSASGTSVFEQFF
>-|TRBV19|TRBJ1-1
CASSNTGGRTEAFF
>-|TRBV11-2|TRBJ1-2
CASSLGPGQGYGYTF
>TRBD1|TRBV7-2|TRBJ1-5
CASSQGGQYQPQHF
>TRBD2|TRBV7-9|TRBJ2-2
CASGRQLAGGYTGELFF
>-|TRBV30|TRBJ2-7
CAWNGVGEQYF
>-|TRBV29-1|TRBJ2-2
CSVPGTTNTGELFF
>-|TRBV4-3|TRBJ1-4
CASSQDLGTNEKLFF
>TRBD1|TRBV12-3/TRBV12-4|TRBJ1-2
CASSFRKGGDYGYTF
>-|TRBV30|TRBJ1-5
CAWGSVTGPQHF
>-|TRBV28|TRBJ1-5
CASSRPLTGRGQPQHF
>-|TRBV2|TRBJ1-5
CASNEFRANQPQHF
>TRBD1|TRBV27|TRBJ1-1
CASSWTGMVTEAFF
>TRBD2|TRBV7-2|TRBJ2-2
CASSFSGGAGTGELFF
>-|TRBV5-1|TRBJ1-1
CASSSDPNTEAFF
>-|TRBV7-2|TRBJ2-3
CASRPGQSADTQYF
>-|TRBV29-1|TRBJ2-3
CSVDRRGADTQYF
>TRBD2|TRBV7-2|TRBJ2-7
CASSAGLAGGPSF
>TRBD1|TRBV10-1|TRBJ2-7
CASSEGRDREYEQYF
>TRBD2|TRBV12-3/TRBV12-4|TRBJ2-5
CASNRGGPGQETQYF